This T cell receptor beta chain is drawn from a study of T-cell memory formation after mild COVID-19. Study details: Across donors, TCR clusters were largely donor specific.

Study-level findings and limits: The study found balanced CD4/CD8 in clones contracting day 15 to 85 and a CD4+ lean in later expanders.

Constant-segment primers served in 5'RACE that generated TCR alpha and TCR beta cDNA libraries bearing sample barcodes and UMIs. TCRdb itself ran the 5' RACE reads through MiXCR, one entry per CDR3 protein. There are more than 150,000 distinct CDR3 sequences in the sample; less than 20% occur only once, and roughly 3.8% lies in the top ten. This clonotype has a count of ten or more. Antigen: not known. The clonotype originates from a man aged 18 to 29 who had mild COVID-19 (a few samples of this study predate the infection). Cell type and time point are not known. The sample was PBMCs or a T cell subset sorted from them (not recorded which).

The CDR3 reads CASSESGYEQYF. The CDR3 DNA sequence: TGCGCCAGCAGTGAGTCGGGGTACGAGCAGTACTTC. The chain joins TRBV10-1 to TRBJ2-7, with unresolved D. The CDR3 loop spans 12 amino acids. Germline CDR1 reads WNHNN; CDR2 reads SYGVQD (reference sequence). V was shortened by 0 bases and J by 4 bases, with 4 bases between the two germline ends.